This T cell receptor beta chain derives from a study of T cell responses to AZD1222 COVID-19 vaccine. Study findings and constraints: It should be noted that donors were predominantly white British and more often female, and clonal diversity was possibly underestimated.

The germline CDR1 and CDR2 sequences are LNHNV and YYDKDF (reference sequence). The CDR3 has 13 residues. V was cut by 5 bases and J by 5 bases, with 9 bases left in between. Generated by immunoSEQ multiplex PCR, the TCRdb table keeps only in-frame clones and is missing some. The ten top clones account for 2.2%, within a sample of about 140,000 clones. In regard to this clone: Its cognate antigen is unknown.

The receptor comes from an adult in good health. The chain recombines TRBV15 with TRBJ1-4; perhaps TRBD1 as D (5 bases). Sequencing was carried out using peripheral blood. The CDR3 spells CATSRYRNEKLFF. The CDR3 nucleotides read TGTGCCACCAGCCGTTACAGGAATGAAAAACTGTTTTTT.